This T cell receptor (beta chain) came from a study of shared clonotypes between healthy human individuals. Trimming took 7 bases from V and 0 from J, leaving 12 bases between them. CDR3 length equals 14 residues. The germline V gene has CDR1 SGHDT and CDR2 YYEEEE. Sorted-subset replicate PCRs used approximately 180 ng of genomic DNA. This amount corresponded to approximately 30,000 T cell genomes. Sequencing was performed with immunoSEQ multiplex PCR; in TCRdb, only in-frame clones are kept and a portion is missing. The repertoire holds about 1.1 million clones, with 60% to 85% as singletons. The material sequenced was memory CD4+ T cells from PBMCs. Subset specified: CD45RA-negative fraction. The rearrangement joins TRBV5-6 to TRBJ2-3, with D unresolved. The clonotype was recovered from a young man in good health. Some clones in this sample may be carry-over from other donors' samples. The CDR3 DNA follows: TGTGCCAGCCAAGAGACCGTCAGCACAGATACGCAGTATTTT. Amino acid sequence: CASQETVSTDTQYF.